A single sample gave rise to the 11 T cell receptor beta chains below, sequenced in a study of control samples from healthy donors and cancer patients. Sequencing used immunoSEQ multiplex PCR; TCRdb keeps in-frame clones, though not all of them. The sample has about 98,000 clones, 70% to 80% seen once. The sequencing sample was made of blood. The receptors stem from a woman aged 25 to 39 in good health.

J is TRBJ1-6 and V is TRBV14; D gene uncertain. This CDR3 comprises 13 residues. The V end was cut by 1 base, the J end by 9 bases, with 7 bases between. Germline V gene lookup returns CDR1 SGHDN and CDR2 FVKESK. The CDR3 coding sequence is TGTGCCAGCAGCCAAGCGCTCCTTTCACCCCTCCACTTT. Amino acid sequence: CASSQALLSPLHF.

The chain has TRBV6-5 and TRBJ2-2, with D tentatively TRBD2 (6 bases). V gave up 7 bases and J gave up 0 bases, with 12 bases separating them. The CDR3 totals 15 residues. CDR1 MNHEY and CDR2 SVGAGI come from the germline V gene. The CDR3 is CASTPGLSNTGELFF. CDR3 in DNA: TGTGCCAGCACCCCGGGACTCTCGAACACCGGGGAGCTGTTTTTT.

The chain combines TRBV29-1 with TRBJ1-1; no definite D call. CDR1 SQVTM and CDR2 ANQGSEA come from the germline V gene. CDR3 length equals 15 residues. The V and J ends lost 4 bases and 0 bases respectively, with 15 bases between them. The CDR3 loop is CSVGVWAGMNTEAFF. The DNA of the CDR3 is TGCAGCGTTGGGGTCTGGGCGGGGATGAACACTGAAGCTTTCTTT. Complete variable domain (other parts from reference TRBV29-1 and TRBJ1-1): SAVISQKPSRDICQRGTSLTIQCQVDSQVTMMFWYRQQPGQSLTLIATANQGSEATYESGFVIDKFPISRPNLTFSTLTVSNMSPEDSSIYLCSVGVWAGMNTEAFFGQGTRLTVV.

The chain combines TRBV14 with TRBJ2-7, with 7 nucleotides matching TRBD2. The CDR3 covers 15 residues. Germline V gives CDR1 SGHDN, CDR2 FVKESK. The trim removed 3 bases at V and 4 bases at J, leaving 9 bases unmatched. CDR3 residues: CASSQFMGGRYEQYF. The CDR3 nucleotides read TGTGCCAGCAGCCAGTTTATGGGGGGGAGGTACGAGCAGTACTTC.

The CDR3 is CATSRGTGYEQYF. For the CDR3, the DNA is TGTGCCACCAGCAGGGGGACAGGGTACGAGCAGTACTTC. The chain recombines TRBV15 with TRBJ2-7; TRBD1 matches at 9 bases. This CDR3 region has 13 residues. Unmatched junction bases numbered 1, after V lost 3 bases and J lost 4 bases. Per germline, CDR1 LNHNV and CDR2 YYDKDF (reference sequence).

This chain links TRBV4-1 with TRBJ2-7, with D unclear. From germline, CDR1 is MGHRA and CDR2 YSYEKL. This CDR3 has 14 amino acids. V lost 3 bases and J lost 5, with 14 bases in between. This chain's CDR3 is CASSQPPLAHEQYF. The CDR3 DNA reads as TGCGCCAGCAGCCAGCCACCTTTAGCACACGAGCAGTACTTC.

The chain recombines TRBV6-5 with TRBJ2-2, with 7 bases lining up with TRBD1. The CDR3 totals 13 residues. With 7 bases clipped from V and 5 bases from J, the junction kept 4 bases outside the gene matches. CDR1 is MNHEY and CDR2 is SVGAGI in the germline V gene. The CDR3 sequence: CASTGQRTGELFF. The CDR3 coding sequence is TGTGCCAGCACGGGACAGAGGACCGGGGAGCTGTTTTTT.

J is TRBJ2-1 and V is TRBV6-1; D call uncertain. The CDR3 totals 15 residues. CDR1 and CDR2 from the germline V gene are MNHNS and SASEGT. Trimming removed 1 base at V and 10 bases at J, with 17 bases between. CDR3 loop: CASSEGMARPREQFF. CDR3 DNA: TGTGCCAGCAGTGAAGGTATGGCCAGACCCAGGGAGCAGTTCTTC.

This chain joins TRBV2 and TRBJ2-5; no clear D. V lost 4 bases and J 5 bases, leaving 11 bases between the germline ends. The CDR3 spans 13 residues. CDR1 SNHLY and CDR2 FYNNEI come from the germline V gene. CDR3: CASSGTRGETQYF. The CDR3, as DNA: TGTGCCAGCAGTGGGACCCGTGGGGAGACCCAGTACTTC.

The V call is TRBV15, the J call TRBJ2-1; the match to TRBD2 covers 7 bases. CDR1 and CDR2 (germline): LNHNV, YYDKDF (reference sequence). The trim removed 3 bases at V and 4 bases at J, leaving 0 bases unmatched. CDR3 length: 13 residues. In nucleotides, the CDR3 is TGTGCCACCAGCAGGGGGGGGTACAATGAGCAGTTCTTC. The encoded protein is CATSRGGYNEQFF.

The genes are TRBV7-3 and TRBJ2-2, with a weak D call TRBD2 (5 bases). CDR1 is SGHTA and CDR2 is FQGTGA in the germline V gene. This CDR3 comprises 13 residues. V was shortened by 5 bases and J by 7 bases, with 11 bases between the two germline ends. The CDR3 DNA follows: TGTGCCAGCAGCAAAAACGGGGTCGGGGAGCTGTTTTTT. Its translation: CASSKNGVGELFF.